This TCR beta chain was identified during a study of CD4 T cells in relation to SARS-CoV-2 and coronaviruses. Unexposed donor CD4+ T cells date from 2011-2018, before the COVID-19 pandemic. Naive and memory CD4+ T cells were separated from cryopreserved PBMCs. Deep TCR-beta sequencing used DNA from uncultured naive and memory CD4+ T cells. The repertoire was sequenced with immunoSEQ multiplex PCR; TCRdb's copy has only in-frame clones and lacks some. Altogether 60,000 to 65,000 clones are present, less than 95% being singletons, with the ten largest covering around 0.14%. To note about this clone: Its target is not known.

The CDR3 runs to 14 residues. The germline V gene encodes CDR1 SGHRS and CDR2 YFSETQ. V lost 3 bases and J lost 4, with 13 bases in between. Study observations and caveats: Crossreactive clones expanded significantly less to SARS-CoV-2 than monoreactive clones. No crossreactivity against non-spike viral proteins was tested here.

The sequenced sample consisted of naive CD4+ T cells from PBMCs. Subset indicated: naive CD4+ T cells isolated by negative enrichment. The TCR was taken from a human donor in good health. The gene calls are TRBV5-1 and TRBJ1-2; D is undetermined. CDR3 DNA: TGCGCCAGCAGCTCCCCGGACGGAATCTATGGCTACACCTTC. Amino acids: CASSSPDGIYGYTF.